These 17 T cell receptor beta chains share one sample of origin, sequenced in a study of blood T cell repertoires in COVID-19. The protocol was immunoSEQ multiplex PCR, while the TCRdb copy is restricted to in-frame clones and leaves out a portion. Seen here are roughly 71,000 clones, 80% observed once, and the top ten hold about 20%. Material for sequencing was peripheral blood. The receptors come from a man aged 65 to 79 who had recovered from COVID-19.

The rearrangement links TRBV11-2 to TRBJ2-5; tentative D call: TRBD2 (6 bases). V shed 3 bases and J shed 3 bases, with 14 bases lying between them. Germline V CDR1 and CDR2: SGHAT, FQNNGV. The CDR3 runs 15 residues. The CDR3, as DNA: TGTGCCAGCAGCTTTTCGGGGGATTATGAAGAGACCCAGTACTTC. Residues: CASSFSGDYEETQYF.

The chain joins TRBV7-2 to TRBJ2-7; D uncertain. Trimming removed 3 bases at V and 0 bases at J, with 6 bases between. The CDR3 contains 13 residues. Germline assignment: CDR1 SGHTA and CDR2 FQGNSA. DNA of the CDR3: TGTGCCAGCAGCTTTTACAGCTCCTACGAGCAGTACTTC. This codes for CASSFYSSYEQYF.

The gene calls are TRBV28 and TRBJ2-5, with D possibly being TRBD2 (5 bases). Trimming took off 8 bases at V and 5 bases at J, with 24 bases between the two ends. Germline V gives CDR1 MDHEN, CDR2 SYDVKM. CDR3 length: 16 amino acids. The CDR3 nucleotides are TGTGCCAGCGCCCGTGTTTTTGGCGGGTCGAGGGAGACCCAGTACTTC. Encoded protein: CASARVFGGSRETQYF.

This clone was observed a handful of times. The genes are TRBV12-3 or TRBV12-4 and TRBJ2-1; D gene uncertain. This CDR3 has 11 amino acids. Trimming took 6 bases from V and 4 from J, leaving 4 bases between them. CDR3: CASRSYNEQFF. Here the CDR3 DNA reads TGTGCCAGCAGGTCATACAATGAGCAGTTCTTC.

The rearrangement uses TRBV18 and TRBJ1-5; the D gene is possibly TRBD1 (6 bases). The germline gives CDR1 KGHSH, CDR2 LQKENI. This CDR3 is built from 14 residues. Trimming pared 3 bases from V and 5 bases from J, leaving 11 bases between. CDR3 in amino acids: CASSPTGYDQPQHF. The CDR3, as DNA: TGTGCCAGCTCACCTACAGGGTACGATCAGCCCCAGCATTTT.

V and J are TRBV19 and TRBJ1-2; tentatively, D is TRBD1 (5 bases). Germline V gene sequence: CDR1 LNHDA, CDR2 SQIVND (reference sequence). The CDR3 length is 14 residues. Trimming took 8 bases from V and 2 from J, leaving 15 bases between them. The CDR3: CASAPTRVNYGYTF. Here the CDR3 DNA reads TGTGCCAGTGCCCCGACCAGGGTGAACTATGGCTACACCTTC. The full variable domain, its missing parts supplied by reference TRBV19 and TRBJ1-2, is DGGITQSPKYLFRKEGQNVTLSCEQNLNHDAMYWYRQDPGQGLRLIYYSQIVNDFQKGDIAEGYSVSREKKESFPLTVTSAQKNPTAFYLCASAPTRVNYGYTFGSGTRLTVV.

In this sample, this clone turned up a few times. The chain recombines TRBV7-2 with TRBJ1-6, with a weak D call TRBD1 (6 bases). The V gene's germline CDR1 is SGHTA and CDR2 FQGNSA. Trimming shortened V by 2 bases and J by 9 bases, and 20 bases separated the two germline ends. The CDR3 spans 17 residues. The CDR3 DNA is TGTGCCAGCAGCTTACTTAGTGGCAGGGGCTACAGTTCACCCCTCCACTTT. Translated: CASSLLSGRGYSSPLHF.

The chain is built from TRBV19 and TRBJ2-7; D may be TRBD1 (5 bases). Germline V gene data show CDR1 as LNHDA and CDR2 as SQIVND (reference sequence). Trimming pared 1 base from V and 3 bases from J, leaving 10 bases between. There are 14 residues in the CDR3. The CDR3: CASSIGQSNYEQYF. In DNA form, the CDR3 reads TGTGCCAGTAGTATAGGACAGTCAAACTACGAGCAGTACTTC.

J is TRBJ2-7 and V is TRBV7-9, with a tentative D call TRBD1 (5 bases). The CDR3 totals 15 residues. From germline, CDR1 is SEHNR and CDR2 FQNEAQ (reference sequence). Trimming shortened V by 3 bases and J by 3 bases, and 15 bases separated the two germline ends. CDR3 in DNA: TGTGCCAGCAGCTTTACAGGATATAGAGGCTACGAGCAGTACTTC. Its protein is CASSFTGYRGYEQYF.

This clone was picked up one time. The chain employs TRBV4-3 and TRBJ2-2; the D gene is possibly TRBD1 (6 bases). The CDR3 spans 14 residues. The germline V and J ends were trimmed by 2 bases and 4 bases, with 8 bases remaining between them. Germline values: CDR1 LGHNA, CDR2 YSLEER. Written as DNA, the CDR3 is TGCGCCAGCAGCCAAACGGACAGCACCGGGGAGCTGTTTTTT. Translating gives CASSQTDSTGELFF.

As DNA, the CDR3 is TGTGCCAGCAGCCTAAGCTCAACCCTCTCCTACGAGCAGTACTTC. Its protein is CASSLSSTLSYEQYF. The V gene is TRBV7-2, the J gene TRBJ2-7, with no clear D. Trimming cost V 5 bases and J 0 bases, with 14 bases left between them. This CDR3 has 15 amino acids. Germline values: CDR1 SGHTA, CDR2 FQGNSA. Drawing the rest from reference TRBV7-2 and TRBJ2-7, the complete variable domain is GAGVSQSPSNKVTEKGKDVELRCDPISGHTALYWYRQSLGQGLEFLIYFQGNSAPDKSGLPSDRFSAERTGGSVSTLTIQRTQQEDSAVYLCASSLSSTLSYEQYFGPGTRLTVT.

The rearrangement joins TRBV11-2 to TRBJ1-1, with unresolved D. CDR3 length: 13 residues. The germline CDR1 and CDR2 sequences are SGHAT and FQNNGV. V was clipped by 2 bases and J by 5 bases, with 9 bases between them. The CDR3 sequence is CASSLPHGTEAFF. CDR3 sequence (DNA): TGTGCCAGCAGCTTACCCCACGGGACTGAAGCTTTCTTT.

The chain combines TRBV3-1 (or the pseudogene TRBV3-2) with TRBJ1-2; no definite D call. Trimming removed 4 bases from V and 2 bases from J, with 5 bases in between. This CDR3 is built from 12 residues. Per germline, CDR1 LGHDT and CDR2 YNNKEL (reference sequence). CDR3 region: CASSRENYGYTF. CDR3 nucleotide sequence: TGTGCCAGCAGCCGCGAGAACTATGGCTACACCTTC.

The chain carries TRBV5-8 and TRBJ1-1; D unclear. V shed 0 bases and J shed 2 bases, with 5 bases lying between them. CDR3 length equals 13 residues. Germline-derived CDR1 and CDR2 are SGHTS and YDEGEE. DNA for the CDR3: TGTGCCAGCAGCTTGGGTCTCAACACTGAAGCTTTCTTT. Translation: CASSLGLNTEAFF.

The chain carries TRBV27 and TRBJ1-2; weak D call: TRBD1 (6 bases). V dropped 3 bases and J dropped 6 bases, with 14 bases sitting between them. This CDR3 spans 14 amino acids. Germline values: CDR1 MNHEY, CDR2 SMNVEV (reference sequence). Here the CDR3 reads CASSLASGVDGYTF. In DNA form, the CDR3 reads TGTGCCAGCAGTTTGGCGTCAGGGGTTGATGGCTACACCTTC.

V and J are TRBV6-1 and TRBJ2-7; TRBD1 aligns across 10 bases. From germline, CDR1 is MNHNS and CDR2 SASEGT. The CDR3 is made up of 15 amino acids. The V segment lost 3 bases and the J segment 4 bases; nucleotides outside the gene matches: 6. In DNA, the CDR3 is TGTGCCAGCAGTGAGCCGACAGGGGGCAAATACGAGCAGTACTTC. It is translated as CASSEPTGGKYEQYF.

CDR3 DNA sequence: TGTGCCAGCTCACTATCAGGGACTAGCACAGATACGCAGTATTTT. This translates into CASSLSGTSTDTQYF. The chain carries TRBV18 and TRBJ2-3, with D tentatively TRBD2 (6 bases). Germline lookup yields CDR1 KGHSH and CDR2 LQKENI. V shed 4 bases and J shed 0 bases, with 11 bases lying between them. The CDR3 length is 15 residues.